This TCR beta chain was found in a study of blood T cell repertoires in COVID-19. V was clipped by 3 bases and J by 3 bases, with 12 bases between them. CDR3 length: 14 residues. CDR1 is LNHDA, CDR2 SQIVND, per germline (reference sequence). Sequencing was performed with immunoSEQ multiplex PCR; in TCRdb, only in-frame clones are kept and a portion is missing. The sample contains around 50,000 clones, around nine tenths of which appear only once. The source material was peripheral blood. The rearrangement links TRBV19 to TRBJ2-7; tentatively, D is TRBD2 (5 bases). The clonotype originates from a man over 45 with active COVID-19. CDR3: CASSISSGSYEQYF. CDR3 nucleotide sequence: TGTGCCAGTAGTATCTCATCGGGGAGCTACGAGCAGTACTTC.